Each of the 3 T cell receptor beta chains below was sequenced from the same sample in a study of T cells after yellow fever vaccination. TCRdb recomputed calls from the 5' RACE reads with MiXCR, one row per CDR3 protein. This sample has hundreds of thousands of distinct CDR3 sequences, with 9% to 15% found just once. Sequenced here: PBMCs, sampled on the day of the yellow fever booster vaccination. The receptors come from a man aged 25 to 40 who received the YFV17D yellow fever vaccine.

The chain combines TRBV7-2 with TRBJ2-7; D possibly uses TRBD1 or TRBD2 (5 bases each). Trimming took 2 bases from V and 2 from J, leaving 10 bases between them. The V gene's germline CDR1 is SGHTA and CDR2 FQGNSA. This CDR3 is 14 amino acids long. CDR3 coding DNA: TGTGCCAGCAGCTTACGGGACCAGGCCTACGAGCAGTACTTC. It translates to CASSLRDQAYEQYF. The variable domain in full, with the rest retrieved from reference TRBV7-2 and TRBJ2-7, is GAGVSQSPSNKVTEKGKDVELRCDPISGHTALYWYRQSLGQGLEFLIYFQGNSAPDKSGLPSDRFSAERTGGSVSTLTIQRTQQEDSAVYLCASSLRDQAYEQYFGPGTRLTVT.

V gene TRBV20-1 combines with J gene TRBJ2-1; maybe TRBD1 (6 bases). Germline V CDR1 and CDR2: DFQATT, SNEGSKA (reference sequence). The V end was cut by 3 bases, the J end by 10 bases, with 10 bases between. The CDR3 loop spans 11 amino acids. Here the CDR3 reads CSARGAGEQFF. The CDR3, as DNA: TGCAGTGCTAGGGGGGCCGGGGAGCAGTTCTTC.

This clonotype was detected a few times. This chain links TRBV6-1 with TRBJ2-7; 7 bases are a match to TRBD2. Trimming at V came to 8 bases and at J to 4 bases, leaving 26 bases not matched to a gene. The CDR3 covers 19 residues. Germline loops: CDR1 MNHNS, CDR2 SASEGT. The CDR3 here is CASGQTPGGPYGGEYEQYF. CDR3 coding DNA: TGTGCCAGCGGACAAACGCCTGGAGGGCCCTATGGGGGGGAGTACGAGCAGTACTTC.